The 18 T cell receptor beta chains reported below all come from one sample, sequenced in a study of blood T cell repertoires in COVID-19 (dated by TCRdb to 2018 to 2021). The receptor library was made with the immunoSEQ multiplex PCR assay. The table comes from immuneACCESS by way of TCRdb, which keeps in-frame sequences with V and J called. Part of the clones is missing from these tables; in studies checked, under half for an unresolved V gene and the rest for unknown reasons. The sample profile shows 450,000 or so clones; approximately 90% of them were found once. The top ten hold 0.7% to 1% of the sample. The sample consisted of peripheral blood. Every receptor here comes from a man between 18 and 29 years old with COVID-19, enrolled during active disease.

The chain joins TRBV7-2 to TRBJ2-7; D gene ambiguous. This CDR3 has 13 amino acids. Trimming took off 4 bases at V and 3 bases at J, with 10 bases between the two ends. Germline CDR1 reads SGHTA; CDR2 reads FQGNSA. The CDR3 reads CASSSLPGYEQYF. The CDR3 bases are TGTGCCAGCAGCTCACTGCCCGGCTACGAGCAGTACTTC.

The rearrangement joins TRBV5-1 to TRBJ2-7; weak D call: TRBD1 (6 bases). V was trimmed by 2 bases and J by 0 bases, leaving 12 bases between them. The CDR3 loop spans 15 amino acids. Germline loops: CDR1 SGHRS, CDR2 YFSETQ. CDR3 nucleotides: TGCGCCAGCAGCTTAGGGGGAGTTGTCTCCTACGAGCAGTACTTC. Translated, it gives CASSLGGVVSYEQYF.

This chain uses TRBV7-3 with TRBJ2-5; perhaps TRBD1 as D (6 bases). The V end was cut by 3 bases, the J end by 4 bases, with 15 bases between. CDR1 SGHTA and CDR2 FQGTGA come from the germline V gene. The CDR3 has 15 residues. The CDR3 DNA follows: TGTGCCAGCAGCTTTCAGGGGATTGAGGGAGAGACCCAGTACTTC. Translated: CASSFQGIEGETQYF.

The chain uses TRBV10-2 and TRBJ1-5, with a possible D match to TRBD1 (5 bases). The length of the CDR3 is 16 residues. CDR1 WSHSY and CDR2 SAAADI come from the germline V gene. Trimming removed 3 bases from V and 4 bases from J, with 16 bases in between. Here the CDR3 DNA reads TGCGCCAGCAGTGAAGGGGAAGGGAGGAGAAATCAGCCCCAGCATTTT. It encodes CASSEGEGRRNQPQHF.

The V gene is TRBV5-1, the J gene TRBJ2-3; D unresolved. The germline CDR1 and CDR2 sequences are SGHRS and YFSETQ. Trimming took 1 base from V and 6 from J, leaving 6 bases between them. The CDR3 has 12 residues. The CDR3 sequence: CASSLPEDTQYF. CDR3 DNA sequence: TGCGCCAGCAGCTTGCCGGAGGATACGCAGTATTTT.

The rearrangement joins TRBV7-9 to TRBJ1-4; the D is unclear. The CDR3 runs 16 residues. V was shortened by 5 bases and J by 7 bases, with 20 bases between the two germline ends. Germline values: CDR1 SEHNR, CDR2 FQNEAQ (reference sequence). CDR3 in DNA: TGTGCCAGCAGCGACGAAATAGGCAGGTCGATTGAAAAACTGTTTTTT. Protein sequence: CASSDEIGRSIEKLFF. Together with reference TRBV7-9 and TRBJ1-4, the CDR3 gives the full variable domain: DTGVSQNPRHKITKRGQNVTFRCDPISEHNRLYWYRQTLGQGPEFLTYFQNEAQLEKSRLLSDRFSAERPKGSFSTLEIQRTEQGDSAMYLCASSDEIGRSIEKLFFGSGTQLSVL.

The rearrangement links TRBV7-9 to TRBJ2-5; D remains ambiguous. CDR3 size: 14 residues. CDR1 is SEHNR, CDR2 FQNEAQ, per germline (reference sequence). V was clipped by 5 bases and J by 0 bases, with 10 bases between them. CDR3 residues: CASSPRPDQETQYF. In nucleotides, the CDR3 is TGTGCCAGCAGCCCCCGTCCAGACCAAGAGACCCAGTACTTC. Complete variable domain (other parts from reference TRBV7-9 and TRBJ2-5): DTGVSQNPRHKITKRGQNVTFRCDPISEHNRLYWYRQTLGQGPEFLTYFQNEAQLEKSRLLSDRFSAERPKGSFSTLEIQRTEQGDSAMYLCASSPRPDQETQYFGPGTRLLVL.

This sequence joins TRBV28 and TRBJ2-7; 8 bases are a match to TRBD2. The J segment lost 5 bases and the V segment lost 5 bases, leaving 8 bases of the junction unmatched. Germline values: CDR1 MDHEN, CDR2 SYDVKM. The CDR3 is 14 amino acids. The CDR3 is CASSPPGGINEQYF. The CDR3 DNA follows: TGTGCCAGCAGTCCCCCGGGAGGGATTAACGAGCAGTACTTC.

This clone was observed once. J is TRBJ1-1 and V is TRBV6-5; weak D call: TRBD1 (6 bases). In germline, CDR1 is MNHEY, CDR2 SVGAGI. Trimming pared 4 bases from V and 4 bases from J, leaving 16 bases between. This CDR3 comprises 15 residues. The CDR3 sequence: CASSLGPRTVTEAFF. The CDR3 DNA reads TGTGCCAGCAGTTTGGGTCCGCGGACAGTCACTGAAGCTTTCTTT.

Details on this clone: Other DNA sequences in the sample encode the same CDR3. For the CDR3, the DNA is TGTGCCAGCAGTTCGGGACTTAACACCGGGGAGCTGTTTTTT. Translated, it gives CASSSGLNTGELFF. V usage is TRBV27 and J usage is TRBJ2-2; possibly TRBD2 for D (6 bases). Looked up from germline, CDR1 is MNHEY and CDR2 is SMNVEV (reference sequence). The length of the CDR3 is 14 residues. V lost 4 bases to trimming and J lost 2 bases, with 8 bases between them.

The chain has TRBV27 and TRBJ2-1, with TRBD2 as a possible D gene (6 bases). Trimming took off 3 bases at V and 1 base at J, with 13 bases between the two ends. Germline V gene data show CDR1 as MNHEY and CDR2 as SMNVEV (reference sequence). This CDR3 is built from 16 residues. The CDR3 sequence: CASSFVGLASYNEQFF. CDR3 in DNA: TGTGCCAGCAGTTTTGTGGGTCTAGCGTCCTACAATGAGCAGTTCTTC.

The chain employs TRBV6-1 and TRBJ1-6; 7 bases are shared with TRBD1. Germline loops: CDR1 MNHNS, CDR2 SASEGT. With V trimmed by 1 base and J by 5 bases, 2 bases remained unmatched. The CDR3 loop spans 15 amino acids. CDR3 DNA sequence: TGTGCCAGCAGTGAAGGACAGGGAAATAATTCACCCCTCCACTTT. Protein sequence: CASSEGQGNNSPLHF.

V usage is TRBV2 and J usage is TRBJ2-3; 8 bases fit TRBD2. This CDR3 has 18 amino acids. Germline V gives CDR1 SNHLY, CDR2 FYNNEI. With 0 bases clipped from V and 4 bases from J, the junction kept 12 bases outside the gene matches. The CDR3 here is CASSEALSGAVVADTQYF. The CDR3 nucleotides are TGTGCCAGCAGTGAAGCGCTTAGCGGGGCTGTCGTGGCAGATACGCAGTATTTT.

The chain has TRBV2 and TRBJ2-3, with 8 bases that match TRBD2. Germline assignment: CDR1 SNHLY and CDR2 FYNNEI. The CDR3 has 15 residues. The V gene end was trimmed by 3 bases and the J gene end by 2 bases; junction bases not matched to a gene: 4. CDR3 bases: TGTGCCAGCAGTGAGGTAGCGGGGACCACAGATACGCAGTATTTT. Translating gives CASSEVAGTTDTQYF.

The chain uses TRBV11-2 and TRBJ2-7; TRBD2 agrees at 9 bases. The CDR3 consists of 18 residues. Germline assignment: CDR1 SGHAT and CDR2 FQNNGV. Trimming cost V 5 bases and J 7 bases; bases outside gene matches: 21. Written as DNA, the CDR3 is TGTGCCAGCAGCCACACATACTACGGGGTAGCGGGAGAGAGTGAGCAGTACTTC. This sequence encodes CASSHTYYGVAGESEQYF.

The chain links TRBV5-4 to TRBJ2-3; a weak D match, TRBD2 (5 bases). Germline values: CDR1 SGHNT, CDR2 YYREEE (reference sequence). The CDR3 totals 16 residues. Trimming pared 0 bases from V and 2 bases from J, leaving 13 bases between. The CDR3: CASSLVGSGLTDTQYF. CDR3 nucleotide sequence: TGTGCCAGCAGCTTGGTGGGCAGCGGACTCACAGATACGCAGTATTTT.

The CDR3 nucleotides are TGTGCCAGCCACAGGGGCCCACAAGAGACCCAGTACTTC. This sequence encodes CASHRGPQETQYF. The J gene is TRBJ2-5, the V gene TRBV18, with 7 bases fitting TRBD1. The J segment lost 2 bases and the V segment lost 8 bases, leaving 5 bases of the junction unmatched. Germline V gene data show CDR1 as KGHSH and CDR2 as LQKENI. The CDR3 loop spans 13 amino acids.

The chain carries TRBV4-1 and TRBJ1-5; D is unresolved. The germline V gene has CDR1 MGHRA and CDR2 YSYEKL. The CDR3 contains 15 residues. The V end lost 0 bases, the J end lost 6 bases, and 12 bases lay between the germline ends. This chain's CDR3 is CASSQDTGVGQPQHF. CDR3 sequence (DNA): TGCGCCAGCAGCCAAGATACCGGGGTTGGTCAGCCCCAGCATTTT.